This T cell receptor beta chain was recovered during a study of identical twins. Unique molecular identifiers were present on the cDNA, which also gained a universal primer site by template switching. Via MiXCR, TCRdb re-called the 5' RACE reads, giving one row per CDR3 protein. The sample contains 600,000 to 800,000 distinct CDR3 sequences, 21% of which appear only once. The CDR3 contains 12 residues. V dropped 2 bases and J dropped 6 bases, with 8 bases sitting between them. Germline V lookup: CDR1 MNHEY, CDR2 SVGEGT. This sample also appeared in a second study, on T cells expressing NK-cell markers. That work adds: Researchers got TCR beta repertoires out of sorted CD3+CD56+NKG2C+, CD3+CD56+NKG2C- and CD3+CD56-NKG2C+ T cells. Leadership of the CD3+CD56-NKG2C+ fraction also belonged to these clonotypes in several donors.

The V call is TRBV6-2 or TRBV6-3, the J call TRBJ2-7; D possibly uses TRBD1 or TRBD2 (5 bases each). The receptor comes from a woman between 18 and 30 years old in good health. The source material was PBMCs. The CDR3 loop reads CASSYVGVEQYF. DNA of the CDR3: TGTGCCAGCAGTTACGTGGGGGTCGAGCAGTACTTC.